The rows below give T cell receptor beta chains drawn from one sample of a study of cytomegalovirus exposure and HLA in healthy donors. Here immunoSEQ multiplex PCR was the method, and the copy in TCRdb shows in-frame clones only, minus some. Here the sample spans over 100,000 clones, around 73% being singletons. The sequencing input was PBMCs. All receptors derive from a man aged 35-49 years in good health and CMV-seronegative. Each CDR3 is given with its conserved first and last residue. A D gene is named only where the DNA matches it firmly. Clone size is stated in some rows and not others, as once, few, many or a class when expanded.

D: .
size: few
J: TRBJ1-2
V: TRBV5-6
DNA: TGTGCCAGCAGCTTGTTAGGGAGAGACGGCTACACCTTC
CDR3: CASSLLGRDGYTF

D: TRBD2
size: few
J: TRBJ2-7
V: TRBV15
DNA: TGTGCCACCAGCAGGGATCTAGCGGGGGGTGTGGACGAGCAGTACTTC
CDR3: CATSRDLAGGVDEQYF

D: .
size: .
J: TRBJ1-3
V: TRBV5-1
DNA: TGCGCCAGCAGCCCTCCCGGGTTAGGCTCTGGAAACACCATATATTTT
CDR3: CASSPPGLGSGNTIYF

D: .
size: few
J: TRBJ2-3
V: TRBV5-1
DNA: TGCGCCAGCAGCGTCTCACTAGGAGGAAACACAGATACGCAGTATTTT
CDR3: CASSVSLGGNTDTQYF

D: TRBD2
size: .
J: TRBJ2-7
V: TRBV4-1
DNA: TGCGCCAGCAGCCCGACCAGGGCGGGGGGGCCTGACGAGCAGTACTTC
CDR3: CASSPTRAGGPDEQYF

D: .
size: .
J: TRBJ1-1
V: TRBV13
DNA: TGTGCCAGCGGCCTGGGGCGGATGAACACTGAAGCTTTCTTT
CDR3: CASGLGRMNTEAFF

D: TRBD2
size: .
J: TRBJ2-2
V: TRBV14
DNA: TGTGCCAGCAGCCAAGATTTACTAGCGGGGTACACCGGGGAGCTGTTTTTT
CDR3: CASSQDLLAGYTGELFF

D: .
size: .
J: TRBJ1-2
V: TRBV5-6
DNA: TGTGCCAGCAGCTTGGAGCGGGGTGACTATGGCTACACCTTC
CDR3: CASSLERGDYGYTF

D: .
size: .
J: TRBJ1-1
V: TRBV28
DNA: TGTGCCAGCAGTTTTAAAGTCCGGGGGGTACTGGACACTGAAGCTTTCTTT
CDR3: CASSFKVRGVLDTEAFF

D: TRBD1
size: .
J: TRBJ1-5
V: TRBV5-5
DNA: TGTGCCAGCAGCCGGACAGGGTATAGCAATCAGCCCCAGCATTTT
CDR3: CASSRTGYSNQPQHF

D: .
size: .
J: TRBJ1-1
V: TRBV7-9
DNA: TGTGCCAGCAGCCGGGACATCGATGCTTTCTTT
CDR3: CASSRDIDAFF

D: .
size: .
J: TRBJ2-7
V: TRBV10-3
DNA: TGTGCCATCAGTGAATCAGCGACAGACTACGAGCAGTACTTC
CDR3: CAISESATDYEQYF

D: TRBD2
size: .
J: TRBJ2-2
V: TRBV2
DNA: TGTGCCAGCAGTGAGGAGGGAGCGGGGGAGAACACCGGGGAGCTGTTTTTT
CDR3: CASSEEGAGENTGELFF